The clone carrying this T cell receptor beta chain was detected many times. Its specificity is unknown. As for time point: technical triplicate 3. This specimen comes from a study of neurological immune-mediated disorders. Study-wide results and caveats: None of the CDR3 amino acid sequences of expanded clones recurred across subjects, suggesting private repertoires in all groups.

Template-switch 5'RACE cDNA synthesis added a 10-nucleotide unique molecular identifier. TCRdb called the 5' RACE reads again in MiXCR, with one record for every CDR3 protein. Among some 30,000 distinct CDR3 sequences listed, roughly a sixth were seen once. The CDR3 is 16 amino acids. V lost 2 bases, J lost 7 bases, and 16 bases stayed unmatched. CDR1 DFQATT and CDR2 SNEGSKA come from the germline V gene (reference sequence). This chain links TRBV20-1 with TRBJ2-5; 7 bases agree with TRBD2. The receptor comes from a female donor with HTLV-1-associated myelopathy (HAM/TSP). Sequenced: CD4+ T cells from blood. CDR3 sequence (DNA): TGCAGTGCTAGACCCCCTAGCGGTCGTACGCAAAGGACCCAGTACTTC. Protein: CSARPPSGRTQRTQYF.